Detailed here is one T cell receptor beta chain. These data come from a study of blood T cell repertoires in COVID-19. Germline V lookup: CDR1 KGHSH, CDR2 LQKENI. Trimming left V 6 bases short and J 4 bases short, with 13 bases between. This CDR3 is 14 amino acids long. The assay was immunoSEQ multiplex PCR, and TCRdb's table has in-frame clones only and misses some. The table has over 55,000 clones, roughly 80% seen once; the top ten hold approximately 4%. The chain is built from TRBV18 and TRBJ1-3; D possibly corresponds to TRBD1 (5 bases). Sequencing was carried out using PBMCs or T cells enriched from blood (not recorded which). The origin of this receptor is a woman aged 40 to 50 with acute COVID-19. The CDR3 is CASSGRVSGNTIYF. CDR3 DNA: TGTGCCAGCTCGGGCAGGGTGTCCGGAAACACCATATATTTT. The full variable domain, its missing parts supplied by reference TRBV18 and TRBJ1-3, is NAGVMQNPRHLVRRRGQEARLRCSPMKGHSHVYWYRQLPEEGLKFMVYLQKENIIDESGMPKERFSAEFPKEGPSILRIQQVVRGDSAAYFCASSGRVSGNTIYFGEGSWLTVV.